This T cell receptor (beta chain) was identified in a study of shared clonotypes between healthy human individuals (dated by TCRdb to 2018 to 2020). Background for the entire study: Three men and a couple of women, aged 18 to 49 years, made up the cohort. For each donor, CD4 naive and CD4 memory were each run on three plates, CD8 naive on two plates, and CD8 memory on one plate. To estimate repertoire size and how much clonotypes are shared between individuals, the study performed deep sequencing of blood TCR repertoires from roughly five healthy adults. Libraries were prepared and TCR repertoires were sequenced by different laboratories using diverse techniques, in order to increase sequencing depth and limit assay-specific biases. Per donor, leukapheresis produced somewhere between about 0.94 and 8.9 billion PBMCs. Study-wide findings and limitations: Based on pairwise subsampling, the degree of clonotype sharing among donors was expected to be affected by sequencing depth. The genetic and exposure-history diversity represented was limited by the small number of donors. Clonotypes shared by all four sorted-subset donors showed higher generation probabilities than non-shared clonotypes. Estimated clonotype richness was generally larger for naive than for memory subsets. Sampling was restricted to blood, and TCR repertoires in tissues likely differ from the TCR repertoires found in blood. Rarefaction of sorted-subset datasets indicated incomplete sequencing despite the large sequencing depth. Across a handful of donors, approximately 5% of naive CD4, 3.5% of naive CD8, under 2.5% of memory CD4, and 0.3% to 0.45% of memory CD8 clonotypes were shared.

V drops 7 bases and J drops 0 bases, leaving 7 bases in between. From the cysteine up to the phenylalanine, the CDR3 has a length of 12 residues. Only the CDR3 portion is preserved as DNA: 36 bases, with reading frame beginning at the first base. Taken from the germline V gene, the CDR1 and CDR2 loops are MNHEY and SVGAGI. TCR CDR3 regions were amplified from genomic DNA by multiplex PCR using the deep immunoSEQ assay. Genomic DNA extracted from each cell subset was distributed evenly over all wells of several immunoSEQ 96-well plates, and each plate served as one replicate. Each replicate PCR for sorted subsets received approximately 220 ng genomic DNA, equal to about 30,000 T cell genomes. The purified libraries were quantified using a Qubit 3.0 fluorometer, sized with a Bioanalyzer 2100, and then quantified again using the KAPA Library Quantification kit. Every immunoSEQ 96-well plate was sequenced on a dedicated single-read 150-cycle Illumina NextSeq 550 flow cell. In the authors' own workflow: Because the immunoSEQ output held only junctional sequences and lacked quality scores, the filtering could not match the filtering applied to full-length reads. To assign V/J genes and CDR3, sequences were annotated using PyIR, a Python wrapper for IgBLAST v1.9, with IMGT germline references. Reads with weak V/J assignments (E-value above 1e-6), missing CDR3, stop codons, out-of-frame junctions, or ambiguous translated residues were removed. A V3J clonotype was defined by an identical inferred V gene, J gene, and CDR3 amino acid sequence. To compute the percentage overlap between repertoires, the number of shared unique clonotypes was divided by the size of the smaller repertoire. Three approaches were used to assess repertoire richness: RTK rarefaction, the Chao1 estimator, and Recon v2.1 estimates of unobserved clonotypes. Generation probabilities for all TCRbeta clonotypes obtained by the gDNA method from a few donors were computed using OLGA. What TCRdb holds here is the immuneACCESS table cut down to in-frame rearrangements. Part of the clones is not present; checked against another copy, under half of the missing clones reflect an unresolved V gene, and the others are unexplained. For V, J and clone size, that table is used; D and trimming come from the DNA. The sample data list approximately 2,200,000 clones, and 93% of these were observed just once. The ten top clones hold around 1.7% of the sample.

Notes on this clone: Its cognate antigen has yet to be identified. Base qualities are not recorded, but no much larger clone differs from it by a single base.

For the CD8 naive samples, CD45RO-negative cells were positively selected for CCR7, yielding a CD45RA+CCR7+ population from which TemRA cells were excluded. Donors were healthy HIV-negative adults with no recently reported acute infections or vaccinations. Every donor was a Caucasian adult living in Nashville, Tennessee, USA. Blood was collected by leukapheresis, and PBMCs were isolated by Ficoll-Histopaque density gradient centrifugation and then cryopreserved in liquid nitrogen vapor phase. Purity and quantity of every magnetically sorted T cell population were checked by analytical flow cytometry. Genomic DNA was isolated from each sorted fraction and quantified by UV absorbance on a Nanodrop 2000c.

The chain couples TRBV6-5 to TRBJ2-7, with the D gene not confidently named. The receptor's source is a man younger than 30 in good health. Some clones in this sample may be carry-over from other donors' samples. The sample was naive CD8+ T cells from PBMCs. Per the publication, the cell subset or site label means: CD45RA+CCR7+. The CDR3 here reads CASTDNSYEQYF. The nucleotide sequence reads TGTGCCAGCACGGATAACTCCTACGAGCAGTACTTC.